This is a list of T cell receptor beta chains from one sample in a study of T cell repertoires in aging, cancer and after chemotherapy. TCRdb processed the multiplex PCR reads anew with MiXCR; each CDR3 protein has one entry. Of around 4,800 distinct CDR3 sequences in the sample, roughly 70% were seen once. Sequences were obtained from blood. The receptors originated from a human donor with a solid tumor. Both conserved end residues are part of each CDR3. The order of the fields is clone size, J gene, D gene, V gene, CDR3 DNA, CDR3 protein. A D gene is named only where the DNA matches it firmly. Only part of the rows carry a size: once, few, many, or a class if the clone is expanded.

clone_size: .
j_call: TRBJ2-7
d_call: .
v_call: TRBV29-1
cdr3_nt: TGCAGCGTTGAAGGGGGCCCGCGAGAGCAGTACTTC
cdr3_aa: CSVEGGPREQYF

clone_size: .
j_call: TRBJ1-1
d_call: .
v_call: TRBV5-5
cdr3_nt: TGTGCCAGCAGCCCCGGGCCGTCGAGGACCACTGAAGCTTTCTTT
cdr3_aa: CASSPGPSRTTEAFF

clone_size: .
j_call: TRBJ1-1
d_call: .
v_call: TRBV15
cdr3_nt: TGTGCCACCAGCAGAGGGGCCTACACTGAAGCTTTCTTT
cdr3_aa: CATSRGAYTEAFF

clone_size: .
j_call: TRBJ1-6
d_call: .
v_call: TRBV12-3/TRBV12-4
cdr3_nt: TGTGCCAGCAGTTTTCAAGGTGGCAATTCACCCCTCCACTTT
cdr3_aa: CASSFQGGNSPLHF

clone_size: .
j_call: TRBJ1-2
d_call: TRBD1
v_call: TRBV19
cdr3_nt: TGTGCCAGTAACCGGGCAGGGGGCAGGCTCCCCTATGGCTACACCTTC
cdr3_aa: CASNRAGGRLPYGYTF

clone_size: .
j_call: TRBJ2-1
d_call: .
v_call: TRBV7-2
cdr3_nt: TGTGCCAGCAGCTTAGCAGGGAGCTCCTACAATGAGCAGTTCTTC
cdr3_aa: CASSLAGSSYNEQFF

clone_size: .
j_call: TRBJ2-1
d_call: .
v_call: TRBV6-6
cdr3_nt: TGTGCCAGCAGTGCCCACCGGGACCAGCAGTTCTTC
cdr3_aa: CASSAHRDQQFF

clone_size: .
j_call: TRBJ1-2
d_call: TRBD1
v_call: TRBV29-1
cdr3_nt: TGCAGCGTTGGGCTACAGGGGGTCCCGAAGGGGTATGGCTACACCTTC
cdr3_aa: CSVGLQGVPKGYGYTF

clone_size: .
j_call: TRBJ1-3
d_call: .
v_call: TRBV7-6
cdr3_nt: TGTGCCAGCAGCTCCGAAGGCCAGATCTCTGGAAACACCATATATTTT
cdr3_aa: CASSSEGQISGNTIYF

clone_size: .
j_call: TRBJ1-2
d_call: .
v_call: TRBV6-5
cdr3_nt: TGTGCCAGCAGGGGAGCGGGCTATGGCTACACCTTC
cdr3_aa: CASRGAGYGYTF

clone_size: .
j_call: TRBJ2-5
d_call: .
v_call: TRBV11-1
cdr3_nt: TGTGCCAGCAGCCTCCTTGGGGGGGAGACCCAGTACTTC
cdr3_aa: CASSLLGGETQYF

clone_size: .
j_call: TRBJ1-1
d_call: TRBD1
v_call: TRBV20-1
cdr3_nt: TGCAGTGCTAGGGACCAGGGGGCTAACACTGAAGCTTTCTTT
cdr3_aa: CSARDQGANTEAFF

clone_size: .
j_call: TRBJ2-1
d_call: .
v_call: TRBV5-6
cdr3_nt: TGTGCCAGCAGCTCGTATGGCGAGCAGTTCTTC
cdr3_aa: CASSSYGEQFF

clone_size: .
j_call: TRBJ1-6
d_call: TRBD1
v_call: TRBV5-6
cdr3_nt: TGTGCCAGCAGCTTGGGAACCGGGACAGGGGATTCACCCCTCCACTTT
cdr3_aa: CASSLGTGTGDSPLHF

clone_size: .
j_call: TRBJ1-3
d_call: .
v_call: TRBV18
cdr3_nt: TGTGCCAGCTCACCCACAGCCAGCTCTGGAAACACCATATATTTT
cdr3_aa: CASSPTASSGNTIYF

clone_size: .
j_call: TRBJ2-3
d_call: .
v_call: TRBV7-2
cdr3_nt: TGTGCCAGCAGCGGTAGCACAGATACGCAGTATTTT
cdr3_aa: CASSGSTDTQYF

clone_size: .
j_call: TRBJ2-2
d_call: .
v_call: TRBV4-1
cdr3_nt: TGCGCCAGCAGCCGGGGACATTTCCTTCTCAACACCGGGGAGCTGTTTTTT
cdr3_aa: CASSRGHFLLNTGELFF

clone_size: .
j_call: TRBJ1-5
d_call: TRBD1
v_call: TRBV7-9
cdr3_nt: TGTGCCAGCATCAGGGGGGTTCAGCCCCAGCATTTT
cdr3_aa: CASIRGVQPQHF

clone_size: once
j_call: TRBJ2-7
d_call: .
v_call: TRBV7-6
cdr3_nt: TGTGCCAGCAGCCCCACAGACTACGAGCAGTACTTC
cdr3_aa: CASSPTDYEQYF

clone_size: .
j_call: TRBJ2-2
d_call: TRBD2
v_call: TRBV20-1
cdr3_nt: TGCAGTGCTAGGAAACTAGCGGGAGGAGGGGAGCTGTTTTTT
cdr3_aa: CSARKLAGGGELFF

clone_size: .
j_call: TRBJ1-4
d_call: .
v_call: TRBV19
cdr3_nt: TGTGCCAGTAGTATAGGGGGAGTCACTAATGAAAAACTGTTTTTT
cdr3_aa: CASSIGGVTNEKLFF

clone_size: .
j_call: TRBJ2-4
d_call: .
v_call: TRBV28
cdr3_nt: TGTGCCAGCAGTTTGACCAGAAACATTCAGTACTTC
cdr3_aa: CASSLTRNIQYF

clone_size: .
j_call: TRBJ2-1
d_call: TRBD1
v_call: TRBV11-2
cdr3_nt: TGTGCCAGCGAGAGGGGGCAGTCCTCCAATGAGCAGTTCTTC
cdr3_aa: CASERGQSSNEQFF

clone_size: .
j_call: TRBJ2-1
d_call: .
v_call: TRBV11-3
cdr3_nt: TGTGCCAGCAGCCGCGGACAGCGAAACAATGAGCAGTTCTTC
cdr3_aa: CASSRGQRNNEQFF

clone_size: once
j_call: TRBJ2-2
d_call: .
v_call: TRBV5-1
cdr3_nt: TGCGCCAGCAGCTCCGGACGCTCCGGGGAGCTGTTTTTT
cdr3_aa: CASSSGRSGELFF

clone_size: few
j_call: TRBJ2-1
d_call: .
v_call: TRBV11-2
cdr3_nt: TGTGCCAGCAGCTTAGCCCTGGGCCATTACAATGAGCAGTTCTTC
cdr3_aa: CASSLALGHYNEQFF

clone_size: .
j_call: TRBJ1-1
d_call: .
v_call: TRBV6-1
cdr3_nt: TGTGCCAGCAGTATCGACAGGGAAGCTTTCTTT
cdr3_aa: CASSIDREAFF

clone_size: .
j_call: TRBJ2-1
d_call: TRBD2
v_call: TRBV11-2
cdr3_nt: TGTGCCAGCAGCCACGGACCCGGGACTACCTACAATGAGCAGTTCTTC
cdr3_aa: CASSHGPGTTYNEQFF

clone_size: .
j_call: TRBJ2-2
d_call: .
v_call: TRBV6-2/TRBV6-3
cdr3_nt: TGTGCCAGCAGAACTAGGGTCGAGAACACCGGGGAGCTGTTTTTT
cdr3_aa: CASRTRVENTGELFF

clone_size: .
j_call: TRBJ1-1
d_call: .
v_call: TRBV29-1
cdr3_nt: TGCAGTGGAGGGGCAGGGGACACTGAAGCTTTCTTT
cdr3_aa: CSGGAGDTEAFF

clone_size: .
j_call: TRBJ1-4
d_call: .
v_call: TRBV19
cdr3_nt: TGTGCCAGTAGTATTCGCCGTCGGACAGCCGGCAATGAAAAACTGTTTTTT
cdr3_aa: CASSIRRRTAGNEKLFF

clone_size: .
j_call: TRBJ2-5
d_call: TRBD2
v_call: TRBV13
cdr3_nt: TGTGCCAGCAGCAGGACTAGCGCCCAAGAGACCCAGTACTTC
cdr3_aa: CASSRTSAQETQYF

clone_size: .
j_call: TRBJ1-4
d_call: .
v_call: TRBV29-1
cdr3_nt: TGCAGCGTCGCAGCAGGGACGGCTAATGAAAAACTGTTTTTT
cdr3_aa: CSVAAGTANEKLFF

clone_size: .
j_call: TRBJ1-6
d_call: .
v_call: TRBV5-4
cdr3_nt: TGTGCCAGCAGCTTGGACAGGGACCTGTCACCCCTCCACTTT
cdr3_aa: CASSLDRDLSPLHF

clone_size: .
j_call: TRBJ1-6
d_call: .
v_call: TRBV12-3/TRBV12-4
cdr3_nt: TGTGCCAGCAGTTTTGGGGGCGGCCGCTCCTATAATTCACCCCTCCACTTT
cdr3_aa: CASSFGGGRSYNSPLHF

clone_size: few
j_call: TRBJ1-5
d_call: TRBD1
v_call: TRBV19
cdr3_nt: TGTGCCAGTCGCCGGGACAGGGGACAAAATAGCAATCAGCCCCAGCATTTT
cdr3_aa: CASRRDRGQNSNQPQHF

clone_size: .
j_call: TRBJ1-6
d_call: .
v_call: TRBV5-8
cdr3_nt: TGTGCCAGCAGCCACCCCAGGGAATGGGGTTCACCCCTCCACTTT
cdr3_aa: CASSHPREWGSPLHF

clone_size: .
j_call: TRBJ2-7
d_call: .
v_call: TRBV6-2/TRBV6-3
cdr3_nt: TGTGCCAGCAGTTACACCCGGGGCCCGGACGAGCAGTACTTC
cdr3_aa: CASSYTRGPDEQYF

clone_size: .
j_call: TRBJ2-5
d_call: TRBD2
v_call: TRBV29-1
cdr3_nt: TGCAGCGCTCGGACTAGCGGGAGCGGAGAGACCCAGTACTTC
cdr3_aa: CSARTSGSGETQYF

clone_size: .
j_call: TRBJ2-7
d_call: TRBD1
v_call: TRBV6-5
cdr3_nt: TGTGCCAGCAGAGCCACAGGGGTTACTTTAGGGGAGCAGTACTTC
cdr3_aa: CASRATGVTLGEQYF

clone_size: .
j_call: TRBJ2-5
d_call: .
v_call: TRBV6-2/TRBV6-3
cdr3_nt: TGTGCCACCTCACGGGAGACCCAGTACTTC
cdr3_aa: CATSRETQYF

clone_size: .
j_call: TRBJ2-1
d_call: .
v_call: TRBV29-1
cdr3_nt: TGCAGCGTGGCGCGCGTGGCCCGCGGTGAGCAGTTCTTC
cdr3_aa: CSVARVARGEQFF

clone_size: .
j_call: TRBJ1-1
d_call: .
v_call: TRBV11-2
cdr3_nt: TGTGCCAGCAGCTTACTAACAGGGTCTAACACTGAAGCTTTCTTT
cdr3_aa: CASSLLTGSNTEAFF